This T cell receptor beta chain was sequenced in a study of CXCR3-negative and CXCR3-positive naive CD8 T cells (dated by TCRdb to 2018 to 2020). For the study in its entirety: In total, around 140 million TRB reads were obtained, corresponding to roughly 1.5 +/- 0.3 million reads per library. Diversity and physicochemical repertoire analyses were performed on about a dozen donors pooled from two independent experiments. Naive subsets from about five donors and memory cells from 3 donors were included in the TRBV-TRBJ cluster analysis.

For every CD8+ T cell subset, over 250,000 cells were flow-sorted straight into RLT lysis buffer, and each subset was sorted in triplicate. Naive CD8+ T cells were defined stringently as CD45RO-CCR7+CD27+CD95- to exclude memory contaminants. Using standard density gradient centrifugation, peripheral blood mononuclear cells were isolated from buffy coats. Naive CXCR3-negative and CXCR3-positive CD8+ T cells were flow-sorted using a FACSAria III. Total RNA was extracted from sorted cells using an RNeasy Mini Kit. About this clonotype: What this receptor recognizes is not known.

The full study reports these points: TRB CDR3s from CXCR3-positive naive cells showed higher hydrophobicity (lower Kidera factor 4), lower energy, and higher strength and volume indices than CXCR3-negative naive cells. Because CXCR3 expression was partially decreased after cryopreservation, freshly isolated PBMCs were used for most assays. Comparably high repertoire diversity was found in both naive subsets, whereas much lower repertoire diversity was found in memory CD8+ T cells. TRBV-TRBJ usage was similar between naive CXCR3-negative and CXCR3-positive cells from the same donor, while memory cells showed distinct patterns. Because surface CD5, which has been linked to self-reactivity in mice, was comparable between naive subsets, TCR interaction strength was also inferred from TRB CDR3 physicochemical properties.

Sequencing was performed on a NextSeq 550. The Human TCR Profiling Kit (MiLaboratory) was used to prepare UMI-labeled 5' RACE TRB cDNA libraries. The full amount of extracted RNA was used for cDNA synthesis, and the full amount of resulting cDNA was used for PCR amplification. Libraries were prepared in parallel with an identical number of PCR cycles. Per the original workflow: MIGEC and MiXCR extracted about 50,000 +/- 10,000 unique UMI-labeled TRB cDNA molecules per library, requiring at least two reads per UMI. An average of around 40,000 +/- 10,000 functional in-frame TRB CDR3 nucleotide clonotypes without stop codons was found per library. Diversity metrics, including normalized Shannon-Wiener and Chao1, were computed in VDJtools after downsampling to 5000 UMI-labeled TRB molecules per sample. VDJtools was used to calculate clonotype-size-weighted physicochemical properties of the central five CDR3 residues, namely interaction energy, strength, volume and Kidera factor 4. The reads underwent TCRdb reprocessing, giving one record for each CDR3 protein sequence and no DNA. TCRdb's processing, not the study's, gives the V and J calls here. For this sample, the table gives 100,000 or so distinct CDR3 sequences. The ten biggest clones cover roughly 0.35% of the sample.

The receptor was isolated from a human donor in good health. Some clones in this sample may be carry-over from other donors' samples. The specimen sequenced was naive CXCR3+ CD8+ T cells from blood. What this sample's cell subset or site label stands for: CD45RO-CCR7+CD27+CD95- naive CD8+ T cells expressing CXCR3 (TNR3+).

CDR3 sequence: CASSFLGGTAYEQYF. The chain links TRBV5-1 with TRBJ2-7; TCRdb indicates TRBD1, and absent DNA this call remains unverified. Counted from cysteine to phenylalanine, this CDR3 has 15 amino acids. No DNA sequence was recorded. The germline V gene gives CDR1 as SGHRS and CDR2 as YFSETQ.